The 30 T cell receptor beta chains in this list originate from one sample, sequenced in a study of blood T cell repertoires in COVID-19. Only in-frame clones appear in the TCRdb table, and some are missing; sequencing was by immunoSEQ multiplex PCR. The sample yields under 300,000 clones, just over 90% seen once. The sequenced sample consisted of PBMCs or T cells enriched from blood (not recorded which). The source of these receptors is a young woman who had recovered from COVID-19.

The chain carries TRBV7-8 and TRBJ2-3; 11 bases are a match to TRBD2. CDR3 length: 15 amino acids. Germline V CDR1 and CDR2: SGHVS, FQNEAQ. The ends lost 3 bases at V and 8 bases at J; junction bases unmatched: 7. CDR3 bases: TGTGCCAGCAGCTTCGGCACTAGCGGGAGTGGTACGCAGTATTTT. Translating gives CASSFGTSGSGTQYF.

The chain couples TRBV5-6 to TRBJ1-1, with D tentatively TRBD1 (5 bases). V was shortened by 2 bases and J by 3 bases, with 8 bases between the two germline ends. CDR3 length: 13 residues. The germline V gene has CDR1 SGHDT and CDR2 YYEEEE. CDR3 DNA sequence: TGTGCCAGCAGCTTACAGGTACACACTGAAGCTTTCTTT. Residues: CASSLQVHTEAFF.

This chain uses TRBV12-3 or TRBV12-4 with TRBJ2-1, with D possibly TRBD2 on 5 matching bases. This CDR3 comprises 12 residues. The ends were cut back, 7 bases at V and 10 bases at J, with 14 bases in the middle. CDR3 DNA sequence: TGTGCCAGCACCCGAGGGTCCAGGGAGCAGTTCTTC. Translation gives CASTRGSREQFF.

This sequence joins TRBV28 and TRBJ1-5; D may be TRBD1 (6 bases). Looked up from germline, CDR1 is MDHEN and CDR2 is SYDVKM. This CDR3 spans 15 amino acids. V shed 6 bases and J shed 1 base, with 13 bases lying between them. CDR3: CASRSTGESNQPQHF. The CDR3, as DNA: TGTGCCAGCAGATCGACAGGTGAGAGCAATCAGCCCCAGCATTTT.

This clone was detected once. V gene TRBV5-1 combines with J gene TRBJ2-5, with a possible D match to TRBD2 (6 bases). In germline, CDR1 is SGHRS, CDR2 YFSETQ. The CDR3 extends over 17 amino acids. Trimming pared 4 bases from V and 3 bases from J, leaving 22 bases between. CDR3 sequence (DNA): TGCGCCAGCAGCCCGGCCGGGGGATCGGCCGCGGAAGAGACCCAGTACTTC. Its translation: CASSPAGGSAAEETQYF.

The V call is TRBV20-1, the J call TRBJ2-7, with 14 bases matching TRBD2. The CDR3 extends over 14 amino acids. The V segment lost 3 bases and the J segment 7 bases; nucleotides outside the gene matches: 5. Germline CDR1 reads DFQATT; CDR2 reads SNEGSKA (reference sequence). CDR3 DNA sequence: TGCAGTGCTAGTGGGGGACTAGCGGGAGCTGAGCAGTACTTC. The encoded protein is CSASGGLAGAEQYF.

A remark on this clone: Other nucleotide sequences from this sample produce the same CDR3. This sequence joins TRBV5-6 and TRBJ2-7; D uncertain. V lost 1 base and J 1 base, leaving 9 bases between the germline ends. Germline V gene lookup returns CDR1 SGHDT and CDR2 YYEEEE. This CDR3 contains 14 residues. The CDR3 DNA reads as TGTGCCAGCAGCTTGACGGTGACATCCTACGAGCAGTACTTC. It is translated as CASSLTVTSYEQYF.

This clone was seen a single time. This chain links TRBV7-2 with TRBJ2-7; 7 positions match TRBD2. Germline CDR1 and CDR2: SGHTA and FQGNSA. The J segment lost 3 bases and the V segment lost 2 bases, leaving 10 bases of the junction unmatched. The CDR3 totals 16 residues. The CDR3 spells CASSLLGAGVVYEQYF. CDR3 nucleotide sequence: TGTGCCAGCAGCTTACTCGGGGCGGGAGTAGTCTACGAGCAGTACTTC.

The CDR3 is CASSSRVTGELFF. CDR3 DNA sequence: TGTGCCAGCAGCTCCAGGGTAACCGGGGAGCTGTTTTTT. The chain joins TRBV11-3 to TRBJ2-2; possibly TRBD1 for D (5 bases). The germline CDR1 and CDR2 sequences are SGHNT and YENEEA. The CDR3 is 13 amino acids. V lost 4 bases, J lost 5 bases, and 8 bases lay in between. Looking up the rest from reference TRBV11-3 and TRBJ2-2 gives the full variable domain: EAGVVQSPRYKIIEKKQPVAFWCNPISGHNTLYWYLQNLGQGPELLIRYENEEAVDDSQLPKDRFSAERLKGVDSTLKIQPAELGDSAVYLCASSSRVTGELFFGEGSRLTVL.

The chain carries TRBV27 and TRBJ1-5; possibly TRBD1 for D (5 bases). V lost 3 bases to trimming and J lost 7 bases, with 13 bases between them. This CDR3 contains 14 residues. The germline V gene has CDR1 MNHEY and CDR2 SMNVEV (reference sequence). As DNA, the CDR3 is TGTGCCAGCAGTTTTTCAGGGAGGGGACAGCCCCAGCATTTT. Amino acid sequence: CASSFSGRGQPQHF.

The chain has TRBV7-2 and TRBJ2-7; a weak D match, TRBD2 (5 bases). The CDR3 consists of 15 residues. The V gene lost 0 bases and the J gene lost 3 bases, with 12 bases spanning the gap. The germline gives CDR1 SGHTA, CDR2 FQGNSA. The DNA of the CDR3 is TGTGCCAGCAGCTTAGCGGGAGAAGCGCGCTACGAGCAGTACTTC. This codes for CASSLAGEARYEQYF.

This chain uses TRBV18 with TRBJ1-2, with a tentative D call TRBD1 (5 bases). V lost 8 bases, J lost 5 bases, and 18 bases lay in between. The CDR3 extends over 14 amino acids. Germline-derived CDR1 and CDR2 are KGHSH and LQKENI. CDR3: CASGAADLHYGYTF. CDR3 sequence (DNA): TGTGCCAGCGGGGCAGCCGATCTCCATTATGGCTACACCTTC.

The chain has TRBV28 and TRBJ1-1; D may be TRBD1 (6 bases). Looked up from germline, CDR1 is MDHEN and CDR2 is SYDVKM. CDR3 length: 15 residues. The V and J ends lost 3 bases and 5 bases respectively, with 16 bases between them. The DNA of the CDR3 is TGTGCCAGCAGTTTTATCTCGGGGGGGCTAACTGAAGCTTTCTTT. This gives the protein CASSFISGGLTEAFF.

CDR3 sequence (DNA): TGTGCCAGCAGCTTAGAGGGAGTGGCGGGGTACACCTTC. Protein sequence: CASSLEGVAGYTF. The gene calls are TRBV11-2 and TRBJ1-2; D uncertain. This CDR3 region has 13 residues. Trimming shortened V by 0 bases and J by 11 bases, and 13 bases separated the two germline ends. Germline CDR1 reads SGHAT; CDR2 reads FQNNGV.

This chain links TRBV7-8 with TRBJ2-2, with D possibly TRBD1 on 6 matching bases. The length of the CDR3 is 17 residues. Germline V gene sequence: CDR1 SGHVS, CDR2 FQNEAQ. Trimming stripped 5 bases from V and 4 bases from J, with 20 bases between. This CDR3 reads CASSRTDSPLLTGELFF. The CDR3 DNA reads TGTGCCAGCAGCCGAACGGACAGCCCTCTTCTCACCGGGGAGCTGTTTTTT.

J is TRBJ2-7 and V is TRBV19; 8 bases agree with TRBD1. V lost 4 bases and J lost 2; bases outside the gene matches: 13. This CDR3 has 17 residues. In germline, CDR1 is LNHDA, CDR2 SQIVND (reference sequence). The CDR3 DNA reads as TGTGCCAGTAGTAGAGAAGCCCGGGACAGGAAAACCTACGAGCAGTACTTC. It codes for CASSREARDRKTYEQYF.

The chain couples TRBV4-3 to TRBJ2-3; perhaps TRBD2 as D (6 bases). This CDR3 region has 16 residues. Germline CDR1 is LGHNA and CDR2 is YSLEER. Trimming took 4 bases from V and 3 from J, leaving 17 bases between them. CDR3 sequence reads: CASSPTPGLLTDTQYF. The CDR3 DNA reads TGCGCCAGCAGCCCCACCCCGGGACTCCTTACAGATACGCAGTATTTT.

V usage is TRBV11-2 and J usage is TRBJ2-7, with 11 bases matching TRBD2. Looked up from germline, CDR1 is SGHAT and CDR2 is FQNNGV. V was clipped by 0 bases and J by 4 bases; unmatched bases: 5. The CDR3 is 16 residues long. In DNA, the CDR3 is TGTGCCAGCAGCTTAGAGAGACTAGCGGGGATGTACGAGCAGTACTTC. Translation gives CASSLERLAGMYEQYF.

The chain uses TRBV29-1 and TRBJ1-1, with 8 positions matching TRBD1. The ends lost 3 bases at V and 3 bases at J; junction bases unmatched: 6. Germline CDR1 and CDR2: SQVTM and ANQGSEA. The CDR3 runs 14 residues. The CDR3 loop reads CSVENQGAHTEAFF. The CDR3 coding sequence is TGCAGCGTTGAGAATCAGGGGGCGCACACTGAAGCTTTCTTT.

This clone was observed a single time. V is TRBV24-1 and J is TRBJ1-1; D is perhaps TRBD1 (6 bases). V lost 8 bases and J 10 bases, leaving 16 bases between the germline ends. This CDR3 has 12 residues. Germline V gene data show CDR1 as KGHDR and CDR2 as SFDVKD. The CDR3 region is CATKTGLEGAFF. The CDR3 DNA reads TGTGCCACCAAGACAGGTTTAGAAGGAGCTTTCTTT.

The rearrangement joins TRBV28 to TRBJ2-2; 8 nucleotides agree with TRBD1. This CDR3 has 14 amino acids. Germline loops: CDR1 MDHEN, CDR2 SYDVKM. V gave up 8 bases and J gave up 6 bases; unmatched junction bases: 8. The DNA of the CDR3 is TGTGCCAGCGGTATGCAGGGGGCGTCCGGGGAGCTGTTTTTT. This sequence encodes CASGMQGASGELFF.

This chain's CDR3 is CAIRQGEGSYEQYF. CDR3 coding DNA: TGTGCCATCAGGCAGGGGGAAGGATCCTACGAGCAGTACTTC. This chain uses TRBV10-3 with TRBJ2-7, with 7 bases fitting TRBD1. Germline values: CDR1 ENHRY, CDR2 SYGVKD. Losses at the gene ends were 6 bases for V and 1 base for J; bases not matched to a gene: 6. This CDR3 contains 14 residues.

V usage is TRBV3-1 (or the pseudogene TRBV3-2) and J usage is TRBJ1-1; D perhaps matches TRBD1 (5 bases). The V end was cut by 1 base, the J end by 4 bases, with 25 bases between. Germline V lookup: CDR1 LGHDT, CDR2 YNNKEL (reference sequence). The CDR3 is 19 residues long. The CDR3 reads CASSQVFYRVLGGGTEAFF. The CDR3 DNA sequence: TGTGCCAGCAGCCAAGTGTTTTATAGGGTCCTAGGCGGGGGCACTGAAGCTTTCTTT.

The chain employs TRBV13 and TRBJ1-1, with D possibly matching TRBD1 (5 bases). The ends were cut back, 2 bases at V and 8 bases at J, with 6 bases in the middle. Germline lookup yields CDR1 PRHDT and CDR2 FYEKMQ (reference sequence). This CDR3 has 11 residues. The CDR3: CASSLRGEAFF. The CDR3 DNA is TGTGCCAGCAGCTTACGGGGGGAAGCTTTCTTT.

For the CDR3, the DNA is TGTGCCAGCTCACCGGCGGGACTAGCGGGAGGCGAGCAGTACTTC. It codes for CASSPAGLAGGEQYF. The gene calls are TRBV18 and TRBJ2-7, with TRBD2 matching 15 bases. Germline loops: CDR1 KGHSH, CDR2 LQKENI. This CDR3 is built from 15 residues. V dropped 3 bases and J dropped 6; count of bases not matched to a gene: 3.

The genes are TRBV6-2 or TRBV6-3 and TRBJ1-2, with TRBD1 identical over 9 bases. The CDR3 extends over 16 amino acids. Germline V gene data show CDR1 as MNHEY and CDR2 as SVGEGT. Trimming cost V 6 bases and J 7 bases; bases outside gene matches: 15. The CDR3 here is CASSSGQGIFLGGYTF. Here the CDR3 DNA reads TGTGCCAGCAGCTCGGGACAGGGTATCTTCCTTGGTGGCTACACCTTC.

This clone came up once. The J gene is TRBJ1-2, the V gene TRBV9, with TRBD1 identical over 8 bases. V lost 4 bases and J lost 4; bases outside the gene matches: 3. The CDR3 has 13 amino acids. From germline, CDR1 is SGDLS and CDR2 YYNGEE. CDR3 amino acids: CASSQTGGYGYTF. CDR3 DNA: TGTGCCAGCAGCCAAACAGGGGGCTATGGCTACACCTTC.

V is TRBV4-1 and J is TRBJ1-1; D unresolved. Trimming removed 0 bases at V and 5 bases at J, with 7 bases between. Germline-derived CDR1 and CDR2 are MGHRA and YSYEKL. The CDR3 has 13 residues. The chain's CDR3 is CASSQDTKTEAFF. The CDR3 DNA reads as TGCGCCAGCAGCCAAGATACTAAGACTGAAGCTTTCTTT.

The chain recombines TRBV12-2 with TRBJ1-1; the D call of TRBD1 is as the table states it, not checked on the DNA. TRBV12-2 is an annotated pseudogene. This CDR3 has 14 residues. The CDR3 coding sequence is TGTGCAAGTCGCTTATGGGGCCGTTTTGCTGAAGCTTTCTTT. Translation: CASRLWGRFAEAFF.

This clone was seen only once. The V gene is TRBV11-3, the J gene TRBJ2-7; 12 nucleotides line up with TRBD2. Germline V lookup: CDR1 SGHNT, CDR2 YENEEA. The junction had 4 bases not matched to a gene; V was cut back by 5 bases and J by 2 bases. This CDR3 has 15 residues. This chain's CDR3 is CASSPRTSGAYEQYF. In DNA, the CDR3 is TGTGCCAGCAGCCCCCGGACTAGCGGGGCCTACGAGCAGTACTTC.